These 23 T cell receptor beta chains share one sample of origin, sequenced in a study of shared clonotypes between healthy human individuals. Naive CD8 cells lacked CD45RO, underwent positive selection for CCR7 and left out terminally differentiated effector memory CD45RA+ cells. This table comes from immunoSEQ multiplex PCR, and its TCRdb copy is limited to in-frame clones, with some not included. The data contain about 2 million clones, less than 95% of them singletons. The sample consisted of naive CD8+ T cells sorted from blood. These receptors were obtained from a man younger than 35 in good health.

This rearrangement joins TRBV7-9 to TRBJ2-7; 9 nucleotides match TRBD1. V gave up 5 bases and J gave up 6 bases; unmatched junction bases: 8. This CDR3 has 14 amino acids. Looked up from germline, CDR1 is SEHNR and CDR2 is FQNEAQ (reference sequence). The CDR3 is CASSPRDRVGEQYF. CDR3 nucleotides: TGTGCCAGCAGCCCCCGGGACAGGGTGGGCGAGCAGTACTTC.

The J gene is TRBJ2-2, the V gene TRBV6-5; D remains ambiguous. Trimming left V 2 bases short and J 6 bases short, with 7 bases between. This CDR3 has 13 amino acids. Germline V gene data show CDR1 as MNHEY and CDR2 as SVGAGI. CDR3 region: CASSYNSAGELFF. CDR3 coding DNA: TGTGCCAGCAGTTACAACAGCGCCGGGGAGCTGTTTTTT.

This chain connects TRBV9 to TRBJ2-1; D might be TRBD1 (5 bases). V was trimmed by 3 bases and J by 5 bases, leaving 15 bases between them. The CDR3 runs to 15 residues. The V gene's germline CDR1 is SGDLS and CDR2 YYNGEE. CDR3 DNA sequence: TGTGCCAGCAGCGCCTGGGGCAGCACACACAATGAGCAGTTCTTC. Its translation: CASSAWGSTHNEQFF.

The chain recombines TRBV9 with TRBJ1-2; the match to TRBD1 covers 7 bases. Germline V gene data show CDR1 as SGDLS and CDR2 as YYNGEE. Germline trimming cut 7 bases from V and 0 bases from J; bases unmatched to any gene: 6. This CDR3 region has 14 residues. Here the CDR3 DNA reads TGTGCCAGCTCATGGACAGGAGCTAACTATGGCTACACCTTC. This sequence encodes CASSWTGANYGYTF. Using reference TRBV9 and TRBJ1-2 for the parts outside the CDR3, the full variable domain is DSGVTQTPKHLITATGQRVTLRCSPRSGDLSVYWYQQSLDQGLQFLIQYYNGEERAKGNILERFSAQQFPDLHSELNLSSLELGDSALYFCASSWTGANYGYTFGSGTRLTVV.

The chain combines TRBV6-4 with TRBJ2-7, with TRBD2 as a possible D gene (5 bases). The germline V gene encodes CDR1 MRHNA and CDR2 SNTAGT. Trimming took 2 bases from V and 3 from J, leaving 17 bases between them. The CDR3 runs to 16 residues. CDR3 DNA: TGTGCCAGCAGTGACATGCTGCGGGCTACTGACTACGAGCAGTACTTC. Its protein is CASSDMLRATDYEQYF.

The rearrangement joins TRBV27 to TRBJ2-1; the D is unclear. The CDR3 runs to 15 residues. Germline V gene sequence: CDR1 MNHEY, CDR2 SMNVEV (reference sequence). V was clipped by 4 bases and J by 0 bases, with 10 bases between them. The CDR3 DNA sequence: TGTGCCAGCAGTTGGGTCCCGAGCTCCTACAATGAGCAGTTCTTC. It is translated as CASSWVPSSYNEQFF.

The V and J genes are TRBV27 and TRBJ1-1, with D perhaps matching TRBD1 (5 bases). CDR3 length: 15 residues. Germline values: CDR1 MNHEY, CDR2 SMNVEV (reference sequence). With 7 bases removed from V and 4 bases from J, the gap between germline ends came to 19 bases. The CDR3 bases are TGTGCCAGCACTAGGACATCTGGAGGGAGCACTGAAGCTTTCTTT. Protein product: CASTRTSGGSTEAFF.

About this clone itself: Other DNA sequences of this sample code for an identical CDR3. This chain uses TRBV30 with TRBJ1-1; D unresolved. The CDR3 totals 12 residues. Germline loops: CDR1 GTSNPN, CDR2 SVGIG (reference sequence). V shed 2 bases and J shed 2 bases, with 6 bases lying between them. In DNA form, the CDR3 reads TGTGCCTGGAGTTTAACAAACACTGAAGCTTTCTTT. This translates into CAWSLTNTEAFF.

V and J are TRBV6-1 and TRBJ2-3; D not certain. The CDR3 loop spans 17 amino acids. Germline-derived CDR1 and CDR2 are MNHNS and SASEGT. The V and J ends lost 0 bases and 0 bases respectively, with 13 bases between them. CDR3 amino acids: CASSEAPAASSTDTQYF. The DNA for the CDR3 is TGTGCCAGCAGTGAAGCCCCGGCGGCTTCAAGCACAGATACGCAGTATTTT.

The chain carries TRBV4-3 and TRBJ2-7, with D maybe TRBD2 (6 bases). V was shortened by 4 bases and J by 4 bases, with 14 bases between the two germline ends. Germline V lookup: CDR1 LGHNA, CDR2 YSLEER. The CDR3 has 14 residues. As DNA, the CDR3 is TGCGCCAGCAGCCCCGGGACTGGGTATTACGAGCAGTACTTC. Its translation is CASSPGTGYYEQYF.

CDR3 DNA sequence: TGCAGCGTTGGAAGTGGCGCAGCCTACGAGCAGTACTTC. Translation: CSVGSGAAYEQYF. The chain carries TRBV29-1 and TRBJ2-7; D uncertain. This CDR3 is 13 amino acids long. Trimming removed 4 bases at V and 2 bases at J, with 12 bases between. The V gene's germline CDR1 is SQVTM and CDR2 ANQGSEA.

V is TRBV5-4 and J is TRBJ2-3, with TRBD2 identical over 9 bases. The V segment lost 4 bases and the J segment 4 bases; nucleotides outside the gene matches: 13. This CDR3 contains 17 residues. Germline V gene lookup returns CDR1 SGHNT and CDR2 YYREEE (reference sequence). The CDR3: CASSPPAGTSPSDTQYF. CDR3 sequence (DNA): TGTGCCAGCAGCCCCCCCGCCGGGACTAGCCCCTCAGATACGCAGTATTTT.

With respect to this clone: The same CDR3 can be traced to other DNA sequences in this sample. CDR3 bases: TGCGCCAGCAGCCAAGACAGGGGAGCCACTGAAGCTTTCTTT. This codes for CASSQDRGATEAFF. The V call is TRBV4-1, the J call TRBJ1-1; D might be TRBD1 (6 bases). Germline lookup yields CDR1 MGHRA and CDR2 YSYEKL. Trimming removed 0 bases at V and 4 bases at J, with 9 bases between. The CDR3 runs to 14 residues.

The rearrangement joins TRBV2 to TRBJ2-7, with D tentatively TRBD1 or TRBD2 (8 bases each). The V end lost 6 bases, the J end lost 5 bases, and 32 bases lay between the germline ends. The CDR3 runs to 19 residues. CDR1 is SNHLY and CDR2 is FYNNEI in the germline V gene. DNA of the CDR3: TGTGCCAGCAGAGTAACGAGGACAGGGATAACGGGAGGGCCTGACGAGCAGTACTTC. Encoded protein: CASRVTRTGITGGPDEQYF.

The chain joins TRBV7-9 to TRBJ2-3, with unresolved D. Looked up from germline, CDR1 is SEHNR and CDR2 is FQNEAQ (reference sequence). V shed 0 bases and J shed 6 bases, with 13 bases lying between them. The CDR3 length is 15 residues. The CDR3 DNA reads TGTGCCAGCAGCTTAGCGTACCAGGAGACCGATACGCAGTATTTT. Translated: CASSLAYQETDTQYF.

The chain employs TRBV5-6 and TRBJ2-3; no firm D call. V was clipped by 4 bases and J by 3 bases, with 6 bases between them. Germline values: CDR1 SGHDT, CDR2 YYEEEE. The CDR3 has 12 residues. The CDR3 DNA reads as TGTGCCAGCAGCCTACCTACAGATACGCAGTATTTT. Translated, it gives CASSLPTDTQYF.

Concerning this clone itself: One end of the junction varies from germline; a read error may be responsible. The chain links TRBV10-3 to TRBJ2-3, with 11 bases identical to TRBD2. The length of the CDR3 is 16 residues. Germline V gives CDR1 ENHRY, CDR2 SYGVKD. CDR3 residues: CAAQTFLAGGTDTQYF. CDR3 bases: TGTGCCGCCCAAACCTTCCTAGCGGGAGGCACTGATACGCAGTATTTT.

This clone showed up just once. This chain links TRBV13 with TRBJ2-1, with 8 positions matching TRBD1. The trim removed 0 bases at V and 9 bases at J, leaving 10 bases unmatched. Germline V lookup: CDR1 PRHDT, CDR2 FYEKMQ (reference sequence). The CDR3 has 16 amino acids. In nucleotides, the CDR3 is TGTGCCAGCAGCTTAGGCCCCAGGGGGCCTCAAGGTGAGCAGTTCTTC. It encodes CASSLGPRGPQGEQFF. The full variable domain, rest sourced from reference TRBV13 and TRBJ2-1, is AAGVIQSPRHLIKEKRETATLKCYPIPRHDTVYWYQQGPGQDPQFLISFYEKMQSDKGSIPDRFSAQQFSDYHSELNMSSLELGDSALYFCASSLGPRGPQGEQFFGPGTRLTVL.

The chain recombines TRBV5-4 with TRBJ1-1, with 7 nucleotides matching TRBD1. CDR1 and CDR2 from the germline V gene are SGHNT and YYREEE (reference sequence). Losses at the gene ends were 5 bases for V and 3 bases for J; bases not matched to a gene: 1. The CDR3 has 12 residues. CDR3 coding DNA: TGTGCCAGCAGGGGGACAGACACTGAAGCTTTCTTT. Translation gives CASRGTDTEAFF.

The rearrangement links TRBV13 to TRBJ2-7; the D is unclear. The CDR3 contains 12 residues. The ends were cut back, 5 bases at V and 5 bases at J, with 10 bases in the middle. Looked up from germline, CDR1 is PRHDT and CDR2 is FYEKMQ (reference sequence). This CDR3 reads CASSQLPHEQYF. CDR3 sequence (DNA): TGTGCCAGCAGCCAACTACCCCACGAGCAGTACTTC.

The genes are TRBV30 and TRBJ2-7; D is unclear. This CDR3 has 14 amino acids. Germline CDR1 and CDR2: GTSNPN and SVGIG (reference sequence). Trimming stripped 0 bases from V and 3 bases from J, with 12 bases between. CDR3 in amino acids: CAWSVHSGIYEQYF. The CDR3 DNA sequence: TGTGCCTGGAGTGTACATTCGGGCATCTACGAGCAGTACTTC.

J is TRBJ1-1 and V is TRBV27; 8 positions match TRBD1. Germline values: CDR1 MNHEY, CDR2 SMNVEV (reference sequence). Unmatched junction bases numbered 5, after V lost 3 bases and J lost 8 bases. This CDR3 is built from 13 residues. In DNA, the CDR3 is TGTGCCAGCAGTTTGTCCACAGGGGGAGAAGCTTTCTTT. It is translated as CASSLSTGGEAFF.

CDR3 coding DNA: TGTGCCAGCAGTTACTCTGGGACTGGGAAGGACCATGAGCAGTTCTTC. As protein: CASSYSGTGKDHEQFF. The chain recombines TRBV6-5 with TRBJ2-1; tentatively, D is TRBD2 (6 bases). Germline values: CDR1 MNHEY, CDR2 SVGAGI. V shed 0 bases and J shed 8 bases, with 17 bases lying between them. CDR3 size: 16 residues.